Following are 3 T cell receptor beta chains from one sample sequenced in a study of blood T cells in healthy people across ages. Primed by a sample-barcoded 5' primer and a J-beta primer mix, a second PCR proceeded for 7 to 11 cycles. TCRdb fed the 5' RACE reads into MiXCR, producing one record per CDR3 protein. The data contain approximately 400,000 distinct CDR3 sequences, about 52% of them singletons. The specimen sequenced was blood. These receptors came from a man in his sixties in good health.

This clonotype was detected only a few times. The CDR3 sequence: CASSSGGVSTDTQYF. The CDR3 coding sequence is TGCGCCAGCAGCTCGGGTGGTGTCAGCACAGATACGCAGTATTTT. The rearrangement uses TRBV5-1 and TRBJ2-3; D call uncertain. Between the trimmed V and J ends, which lost 3 bases and 0 bases, there was a span of 11 bases. The CDR3 totals 15 residues. Germline CDR1 SGHRS, CDR2 YFSETQ. Looking up the rest from reference TRBV5-1 and TRBJ2-3 gives the full variable domain: KAGVTQTPRYLIKTRGQQVTLSCSPISGHRSVSWYQQTPGQGLQFLFEYFSETQRNKGNFPGRFSGRQFSNSRSEMNVSTLELGDSALYLCASSSGGVSTDTQYFGPGTRLTVL.

This clonotype appeared a single time. The V and J genes are TRBV5-1 and TRBJ2-1, with 8 bases that match TRBD2. Germline loops: CDR1 SGHRS, CDR2 YFSETQ. V trimming: 0 bases; J trimming: 9 bases; junction bases outside the gene matches: 8. The CDR3 contains 15 residues. The CDR3 nucleotides read TGCGCCAGCAGCTTGGGGCCCGCCGGGGGGGGTGAGCAGTTCTTC. It specifies CASSLGPAGGGEQFF.

V usage is TRBV6-5 and J usage is TRBJ2-1, with 7 bases fitting TRBD2. V was clipped by 6 bases and J by 11 bases; unmatched bases: 4. The germline V gene encodes CDR1 MNHEY and CDR2 SVGAGI. The length of the CDR3 is 11 residues. The CDR3 DNA follows: TGTGCCAGCAGACGGGACTACCAGCAGTTCTTC. The encoded protein is CASRRDYQQFF.